This T cell receptor (beta chain) was identified in a study of OX40 agonist ivuxolimab in advanced cancers. General notes on the study: Ivuxolimab was a fully human IgG2 agonistic monoclonal antibody targeting the costimulatory receptor OX40 (CD134). A male proportion of nearly 85% and a mean age of 60 years, ranging from 23 to 79, were recorded for the dose-escalation cohort. The point of sequencing TCRbeta in the periphery was to test whether ivuxolimab changed TCR sequence diversity and drove clonal T-cell expansion. Partial responses occurred in three dose-escalation patients: two with cutaneous melanoma and one with hepatocellular carcinoma. Prior anti-PD-1, anti-PD-L1 or anti-CTLA-4 therapy was permitted, and checkpoint inhibitors had been received by less than 45% of dose-escalation patients. Among the roughly 52 dose-escalation patients, about 20 had hepatocellular carcinoma, some 15 melanoma, 9 renal cell carcinoma and 9 head and neck cancer. The monotherapy dose-escalation portion (N of about 57 patients) of the phase I ivuxolimab trial is reported in the paper. Intravenous ivuxolimab was administered to patients every 2 weeks at six dose levels: 0.01, 0.1, 0.3, 1.5, 3 and 10 mg/kg. Overall results and qualifications from the work: In the 0.1-3.0 mg/kg groups, partial responders were among the patients with the lowest normalized peripheral clonal expansion, particularly in CD8+ T cells. Low levels of normalized T-cell clonal expansion were also shown by some nonresponding patients. After ivuxolimab, CD8+ T cells had more expanded clones than CD4+ T cells on average. At doses of 0.1 to 3.0 mg/kg, clonal expansion of both CD4+ and CD8+ T cells in blood was seen between baseline and week 6. The antigen specificity of the clonally expanded peripheral T cells was not determined.

For this clone: The antigen it recognizes is unknown. No base-level quality is on record; no much larger clone is a single base apart.

Genomic DNA was isolated from the sorted cells so that the TCRbeta CDR3 region could be sequenced. TCRbeta CDR3 regions were sequenced using the immunoSEQ Assay. TCRdb re-hosts the immuneACCESS table, in-frame sequences only. Its copies lack some clones; in the studies checked, an unresolved V gene accounts for under half of them, and the cause for the rest is not known. The sample contains tens of thousands of clones, about 85% of them found a single time. The biggest ten clones account for about 4% of the sample. Trimming at the junction amounts to 1 base on V and 9 bases on J, and the germline ends lie 4 bases apart. The CDR3 runs 12 amino acids, cysteine and phenylalanine included. CDR3 DNA is the only sequence kept; it has 36 bases, read in frame from the first base. The germline V gene (reference sequence) gives CDR1 as LNHDA and CDR2 as SQIVND. Patients with autoimmune disease history or receiving systemic immunosuppression were excluded from the trial. Peripheral blood for TCR sequencing was collected from all dose cohorts at baseline, on cycle 4 day 1, and on cycle 7 day 1. The samples were taken from a phase I, first-in-human, multicenter, open-label dose-escalation trial of ivuxolimab. Adults with locally advanced or metastatic melanoma, renal cell carcinoma, hepatocellular carcinoma or head and neck squamous cell carcinoma were enrolled in the trial. Before TCR sequencing, CD4+ T cells and CD8+ T cells were sorted from peripheral blood as separate populations.

The sequence was collected from an adult with an advanced solid tumor such as melanoma, head and neck, liver or kidney cancer. The sample was CD4+ or CD8+ T cells sorted from blood, taken in a trial of the OX40 agonist ivuxolimab. This sequence uses TRBV19 and TRBJ1-6, with an unclear D gene assignment. The CDR3 protein: CASSIGASPLHF. At the DNA level, the sequence is TGTGCCAGTAGTATAGGGGCTTCACCCCTCCACTTT. With the portions outside the CDR3 filled from the reference TRBV19 and TRBJ1-6 genes, the complete variable region becomes DGGITQSPKYLFRKEGQNVTLSCEQNLNHDAMYWYRQDPGQGLRLIYYSQIVNDFQKGDIAEGYSVSREKKESFPLTVTSAQKNPTAFYLCASSIGASPLHFGNGTRLTVT.